This T cell receptor (beta chain) was identified during a study of T cells after yellow fever vaccination. The study's findings and limits: Post-booster reappearance was seen for most primary-vaccination clones (roughly 97% CD4, around 89% CD8). CD4 and CD8 compartments shared a small share of clonotypes, likely from convergent recombination.

Germline V gene data show CDR1 as MGHDK and CDR2 as SYGVNS. This CDR3 is built from 15 residues. V gave up 1 base and J gave up 2 bases, with 8 bases separating them. This clonotype was found a few times. Antigen specificity is unknown. A single record per CDR3 protein comes from TCRdb applying MiXCR to the 5' RACE reads. Among hundreds of thousands of distinct CDR3 sequences listed, approximately 3.8% were seen once. V and J are TRBV25-1 and TRBJ2-2; a weak D match, TRBD2 (5 bases). The receptor comes from a man younger than 30 who received the YFV17D yellow fever vaccine. The specimen comprised PBMCs, sampled on the day of the yellow fever booster vaccination. In DNA form, the CDR3 reads TGTGCCAGCAGTGAATCCGGGATAAACACCGGGGAGCTGTTTTTT. This codes for CASSESGINTGELFF.